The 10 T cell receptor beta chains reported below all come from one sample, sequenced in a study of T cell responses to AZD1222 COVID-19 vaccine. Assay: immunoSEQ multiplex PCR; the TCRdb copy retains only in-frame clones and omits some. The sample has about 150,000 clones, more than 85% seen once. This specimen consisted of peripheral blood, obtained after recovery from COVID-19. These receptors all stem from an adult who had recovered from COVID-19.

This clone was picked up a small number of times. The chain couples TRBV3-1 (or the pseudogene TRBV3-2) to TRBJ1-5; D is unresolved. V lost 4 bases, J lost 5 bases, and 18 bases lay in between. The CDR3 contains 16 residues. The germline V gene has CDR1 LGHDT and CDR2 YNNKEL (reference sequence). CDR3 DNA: TGTGCCAGCAGCCCTAGCGTCGGCAGGCCCCATCAGCCCCAGCATTTT. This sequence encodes CASSPSVGRPHQPQHF.

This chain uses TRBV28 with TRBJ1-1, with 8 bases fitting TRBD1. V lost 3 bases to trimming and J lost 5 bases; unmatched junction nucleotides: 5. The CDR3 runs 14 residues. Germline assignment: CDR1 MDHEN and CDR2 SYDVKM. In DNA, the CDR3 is TGTGCCAGCAGTTTGCCGACAGGGGAGACTGAAGCTTTCTTT. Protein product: CASSLPTGETEAFF.

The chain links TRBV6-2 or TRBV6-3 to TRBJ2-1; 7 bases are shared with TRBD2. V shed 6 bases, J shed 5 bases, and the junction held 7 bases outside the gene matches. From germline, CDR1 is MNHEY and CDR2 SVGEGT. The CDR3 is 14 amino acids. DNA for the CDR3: TGTGCCAGCAGCCCCATGACTAGCAACAATGAGCAGTTCTTC. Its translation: CASSPMTSNNEQFF.

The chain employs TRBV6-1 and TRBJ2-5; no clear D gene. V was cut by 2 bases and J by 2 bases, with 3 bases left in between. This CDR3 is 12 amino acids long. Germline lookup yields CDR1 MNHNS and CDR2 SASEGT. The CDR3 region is CASSELQETQYF. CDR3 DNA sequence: TGTGCCAGCAGTGAACTACAAGAGACCCAGTACTTC.

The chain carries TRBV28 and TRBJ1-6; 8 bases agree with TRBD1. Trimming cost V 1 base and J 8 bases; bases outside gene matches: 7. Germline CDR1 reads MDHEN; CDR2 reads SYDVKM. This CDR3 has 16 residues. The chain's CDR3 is CASSLFGQGPDSPLHF. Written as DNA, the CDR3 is TGTGCCAGCAGTTTATTCGGACAGGGCCCCGATTCACCCCTCCACTTT.

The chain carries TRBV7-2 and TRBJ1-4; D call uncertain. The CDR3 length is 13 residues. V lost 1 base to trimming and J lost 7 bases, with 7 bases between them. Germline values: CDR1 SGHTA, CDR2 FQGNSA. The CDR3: CASSLVQSEKLFF. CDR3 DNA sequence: TGTGCCAGCAGCTTAGTCCAGAGTGAAAAACTGTTTTTT.

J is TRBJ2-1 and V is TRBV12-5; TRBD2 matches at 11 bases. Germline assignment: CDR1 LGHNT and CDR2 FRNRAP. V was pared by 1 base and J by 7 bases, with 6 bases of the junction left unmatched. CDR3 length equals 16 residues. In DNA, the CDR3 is TGTGCTAGTGGTTTGGGAACTAGCGGGAGAGGAAATGAGCAGTTCTTC. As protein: CASGLGTSGRGNEQFF.

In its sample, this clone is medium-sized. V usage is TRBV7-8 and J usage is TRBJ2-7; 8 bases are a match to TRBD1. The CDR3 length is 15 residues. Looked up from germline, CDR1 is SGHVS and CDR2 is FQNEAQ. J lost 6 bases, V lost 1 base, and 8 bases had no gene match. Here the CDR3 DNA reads TGTGCCAGCAGCTTAGTTGGGAGTGGGACAGGCGAGCAGTACTTC. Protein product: CASSLVGSGTGEQYF. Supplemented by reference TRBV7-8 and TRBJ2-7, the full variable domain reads GAGVSQSPRYKVAKRGQDVALRCDPISGHVSLFWYQQALGQGPEFLTYFQNEAQLDKSGLPSDRFFAERPEGSVSTLKIQRTQQEDSAVYLCASSLVGSGTGEQYFGPGTRLTVT.

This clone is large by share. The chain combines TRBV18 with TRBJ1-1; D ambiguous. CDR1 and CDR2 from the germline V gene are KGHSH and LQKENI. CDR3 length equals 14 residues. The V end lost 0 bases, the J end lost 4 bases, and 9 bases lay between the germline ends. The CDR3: CASSPPYASTEAFF. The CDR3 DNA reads TGTGCCAGCTCACCACCCTATGCGAGCACTGAAGCTTTCTTT.

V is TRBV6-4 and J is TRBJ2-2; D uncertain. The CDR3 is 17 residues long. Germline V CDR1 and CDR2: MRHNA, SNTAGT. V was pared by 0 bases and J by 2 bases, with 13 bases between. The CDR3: CASSDSLSGENTGELFF. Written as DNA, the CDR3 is TGTGCCAGCAGTGACTCCTTGAGTGGGGAAAACACCGGGGAGCTGTTTTTT.